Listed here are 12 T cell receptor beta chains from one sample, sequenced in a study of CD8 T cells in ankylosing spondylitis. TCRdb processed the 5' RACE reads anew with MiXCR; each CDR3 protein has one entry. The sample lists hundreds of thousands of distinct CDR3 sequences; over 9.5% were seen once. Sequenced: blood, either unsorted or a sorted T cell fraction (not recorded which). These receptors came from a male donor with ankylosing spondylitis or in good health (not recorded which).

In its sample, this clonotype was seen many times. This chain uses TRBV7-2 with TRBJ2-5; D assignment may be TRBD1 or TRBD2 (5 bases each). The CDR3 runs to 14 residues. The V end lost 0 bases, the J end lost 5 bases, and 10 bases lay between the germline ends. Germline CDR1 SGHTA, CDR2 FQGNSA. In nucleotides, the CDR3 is TGTGCCAGCAGCTTAGCGTTAGGGGAGGAGACCCAGTACTTC. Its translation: CASSLALGEETQYF.

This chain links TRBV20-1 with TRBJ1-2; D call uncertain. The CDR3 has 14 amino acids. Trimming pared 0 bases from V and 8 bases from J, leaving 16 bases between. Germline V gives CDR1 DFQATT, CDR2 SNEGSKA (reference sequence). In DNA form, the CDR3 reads TGCAGTGCTAGAGATCCCACGCGGGGTGGCGGCTACACCTTC. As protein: CSARDPTRGGGYTF.

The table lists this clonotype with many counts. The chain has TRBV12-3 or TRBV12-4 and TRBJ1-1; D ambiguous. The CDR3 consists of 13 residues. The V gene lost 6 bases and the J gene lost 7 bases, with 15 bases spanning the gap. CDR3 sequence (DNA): TGTGCCAGCAGCCACGGGCCACCTTATGAAGCTTTCTTT. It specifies CASSHGPPYEAFF.

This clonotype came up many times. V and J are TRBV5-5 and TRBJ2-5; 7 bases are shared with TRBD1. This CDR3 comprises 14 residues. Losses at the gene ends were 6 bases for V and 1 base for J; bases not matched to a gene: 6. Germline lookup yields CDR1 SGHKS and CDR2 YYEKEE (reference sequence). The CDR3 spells CASNQQGSQETQYF. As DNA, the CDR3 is TGTGCCAGCAATCAACAGGGGTCCCAAGAGACCCAGTACTTC.

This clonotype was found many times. The CDR3, as DNA: TGTGCCAGCCGCACTTCCAGGGGGGGTTATGGCTACACCTTC. Amino acids: CASRTSRGGYGYTF. The chain joins TRBV28 to TRBJ1-2; TRBD1 matches at 7 bases. This CDR3 has 14 residues. CDR1 MDHEN and CDR2 SYDVKM come from the germline V gene. Trimming removed 8 bases from V and 5 bases from J; junction bases left unmatched: 11.

CDR3 amino acids: CASSLMGQAYEQYF. The CDR3 bases are TGTGCCAGCAGCTTAATGGGACAGGCCTACGAGCAGTACTTC. The J gene is TRBJ2-7, the V gene TRBV7-3, with 8 bases matching TRBD1. The CDR3 is 14 amino acids. The V gene's germline CDR1 is SGHTA and CDR2 FQGTGA. The J segment lost 2 bases and the V segment lost 1 base, leaving 1 base of the junction unmatched. Drawing the rest from reference TRBV7-3 and TRBJ2-7, the complete variable domain is GAGVSQTPSNKVTEKGKYVELRCDPISGHTALYWYRQSLGQGPEFLIYFQGTGAADDSGLPNDRFFAVRPEGSVSTLKIQRTERGDSAVYLCASSLMGQAYEQYFGPGTRLTVT.

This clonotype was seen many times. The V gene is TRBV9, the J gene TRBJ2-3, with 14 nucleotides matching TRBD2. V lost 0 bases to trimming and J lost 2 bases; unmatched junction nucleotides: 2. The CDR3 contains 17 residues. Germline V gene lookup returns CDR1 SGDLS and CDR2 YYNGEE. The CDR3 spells CASSVATSGGATDTQYF. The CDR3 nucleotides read TGTGCCAGCAGCGTAGCGACTAGCGGGGGGGCCACAGATACGCAGTATTTT. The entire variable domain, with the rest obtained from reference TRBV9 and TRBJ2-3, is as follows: DSGVTQTPKHLITATGQRVTLRCSPRSGDLSVYWYQQSLDQGLQFLIQYYNGEERAKGNILERFSAQQFPDLHSELNLSSLELGDSALYFCASSVATSGGATDTQYFGPGTRLTVL.

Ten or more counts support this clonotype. This CDR3 is CASSEEGNEQFF. The CDR3 DNA sequence: TGTGCCAGCAGCGAGGAGGGCAATGAGCAGTTCTTC. The V and J genes are TRBV7-3 and TRBJ2-1, with D perhaps matching TRBD2 (6 bases). The V end lost 5 bases, the J end lost 6 bases, and 8 bases lay between the germline ends. CDR3 length: 12 residues. Per the germline V gene, CDR1 is SGHTA and CDR2 is FQGTGA.

In DNA, the CDR3 is TGTGCCAGCAGTACTCTGGGGCCCTCTGGGGCCAACGTCCTGACTTTC. This encodes CASSTLGPSGANVLTF. The chain carries TRBV6-5 and TRBJ2-6; TRBD1 might be the D (5 bases). The CDR3 runs 16 residues. Trimming took 5 bases from V and 0 from J, leaving 11 bases between them. Germline V CDR1 and CDR2: MNHEY, SVGAGI.

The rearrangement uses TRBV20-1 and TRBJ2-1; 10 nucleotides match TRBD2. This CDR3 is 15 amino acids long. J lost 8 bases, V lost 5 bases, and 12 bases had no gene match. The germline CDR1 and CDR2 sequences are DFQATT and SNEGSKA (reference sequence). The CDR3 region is CSAGAPSGGGDEQFF. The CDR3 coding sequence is TGCAGTGCTGGGGCTCCTAGCGGGGGTGGAGATGAGCAGTTCTTC.

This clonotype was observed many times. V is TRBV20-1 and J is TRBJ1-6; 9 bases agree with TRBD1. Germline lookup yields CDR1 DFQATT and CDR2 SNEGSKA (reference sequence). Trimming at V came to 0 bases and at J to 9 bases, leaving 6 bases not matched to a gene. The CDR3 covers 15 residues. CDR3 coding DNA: TGCAGTGCTAGAGATATGGGACAGGGCGGTTCACCCCTCCACTTT. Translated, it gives CSARDMGQGGSPLHF.

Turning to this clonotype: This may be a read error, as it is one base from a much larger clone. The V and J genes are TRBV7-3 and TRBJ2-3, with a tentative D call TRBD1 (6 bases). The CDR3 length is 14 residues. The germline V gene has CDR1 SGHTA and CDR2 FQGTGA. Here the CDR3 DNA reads TGTGCCAGCAGCTTACAGGGGTACACAGATACGCATTATTTT. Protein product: CASSLQGYTDTHYF. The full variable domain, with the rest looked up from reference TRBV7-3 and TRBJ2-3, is GAGVSQTPSNKVTEKGKYVELRCDPISGHTALYWYRQSLGQGPEFLIYFQGTGAADDSGLPNDRFFAVRPEGSVSTLKIQRTERGDSAVYLCASSLQGYTDTHYFGPGTRLTVL.